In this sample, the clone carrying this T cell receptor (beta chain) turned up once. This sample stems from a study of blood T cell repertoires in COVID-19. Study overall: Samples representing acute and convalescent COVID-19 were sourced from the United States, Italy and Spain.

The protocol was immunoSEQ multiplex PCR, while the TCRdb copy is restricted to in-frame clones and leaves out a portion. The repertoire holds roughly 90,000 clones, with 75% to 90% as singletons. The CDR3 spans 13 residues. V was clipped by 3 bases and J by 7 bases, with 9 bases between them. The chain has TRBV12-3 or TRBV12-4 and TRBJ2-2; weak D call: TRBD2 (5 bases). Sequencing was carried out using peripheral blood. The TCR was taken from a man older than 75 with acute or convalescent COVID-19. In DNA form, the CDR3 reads TGTGCCAGCAGTTTGGACTGGGGCGGGGAGCTGTTTTTT. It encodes CASSLDWGGELFF.